A single sample is the source of the 20 T cell receptor beta chains below, sequenced in a study of cytomegalovirus exposure and HLA in healthy donors. Some clones are missing from TCRdb's copy, which holds only in-frame ones; the method was immunoSEQ multiplex PCR. The profile shows fewer than 350,000 clones, around 89% of them singletons. The sequenced sample consisted of PBMCs. These receptors were obtained from a woman under 30 in good health and CMV-seronegative.

The J gene is TRBJ2-3, the V gene TRBV28; 8 bases align to TRBD2. V was clipped by 10 bases and J by 4 bases; unmatched bases: 4. Germline V lookup: CDR1 MDHEN, CDR2 SYDVKM. The CDR3 sequence is 12 residues long. Here the CDR3 DNA reads TGTGCCATCAAAGCGGGAGCAGATACGCAGTATTTT. Its translation: CAIKAGADTQYF.

The V and J genes are TRBV15 and TRBJ2-1; 9 bases align to TRBD1. Germline V gene lookup returns CDR1 LNHNV and CDR2 YYDKDF (reference sequence). This CDR3 contains 16 residues. V lost 3 bases and J lost 8; bases outside the gene matches: 11. The CDR3 bases are TGTGCCACCAGCAGTTACCGGGACAGGGTCAACGATGAGCAGTTCTTC. Translation: CATSSYRDRVNDEQFF.

The table lists this clone with a count of one. The chain recombines TRBV28 with TRBJ2-2, with TRBD1 matching over 11 bases. The CDR3 sequence is 17 residues long. V lost 6 bases to trimming and J lost 5 bases; unmatched junction nucleotides: 11. Germline V gene data show CDR1 as MDHEN and CDR2 as SYDVKM. The DNA of the CDR3 is TGTGCCAGCAGACCCAAACCGGGACAGGGGGTAACCGGGGAGCTGTTTTTT. It translates to CASRPKPGQGVTGELFF.

The V call is TRBV5-1, the J call TRBJ2-2; perhaps TRBD2 as D (6 bases). V was trimmed by 0 bases and J by 7 bases, leaving 13 bases between them. This CDR3 is built from 15 residues. CDR1 is SGHRS and CDR2 is YFSETQ in the germline V gene. Here the CDR3 DNA reads TGCGCCAGCAGCTTGGATCGGGAGCGGGTCGGGGAGCTGTTTTTT. It yields the protein CASSLDRERVGELFF.

DNA of the CDR3: TGTGCCAGCTCACCCCTCCAAGAGACCCAGTACTTC. Amino acids: CASSPLQETQYF. The V gene is TRBV18, the J gene TRBJ2-5; D remains unclear. CDR3 length equals 12 residues. Trimming took off 3 bases at V and 1 base at J, with 3 bases between the two ends. From germline, CDR1 is KGHSH and CDR2 LQKENI.

This chain links TRBV19 with TRBJ2-5; TRBD1 agrees at 10 bases. The CDR3 is 15 residues long. Germline values: CDR1 LNHDA, CDR2 SQIVND (reference sequence). With 5 bases clipped from V and 5 bases from J, the junction kept 8 bases outside the gene matches. The CDR3 coding sequence is TGTGCCAGTAGTGCCCGACAGGGGGCGAGGGAGACCCAGTACTTC. Amino acid sequence: CASSARQGARETQYF.

This chain connects TRBV27 to TRBJ2-1; TRBD2 might be the D (5 bases). The V and J ends lost 7 bases and 1 base respectively, with 11 bases between them. Germline values: CDR1 MNHEY, CDR2 SMNVEV (reference sequence). The CDR3 runs to 14 residues. This CDR3 is CASTPLGSYNEQFF. In nucleotides, the CDR3 is TGTGCCAGCACTCCACTAGGTTCCTACAATGAGCAGTTCTTC.

The chain has TRBV28 and TRBJ1-1; 8 nucleotides agree with TRBD1. V was pared by 6 bases and J by 4 bases, with 7 bases of the junction left unmatched. Germline values: CDR1 MDHEN, CDR2 SYDVKM. The CDR3 is 14 residues long. The CDR3 DNA reads TGTGCCAGCAGGTCGACAGGGGCGATCACTGAAGCTTTCTTT. Amino acid sequence: CASRSTGAITEAFF.

The V and J genes are TRBV14 and TRBJ2-7; TRBD1 is a possible D gene (5 bases). CDR1 SGHDN and CDR2 FVKESK come from the germline V gene. The CDR3 loop spans 13 amino acids. The germline V and J ends were trimmed by 0 bases and 4 bases, with 7 bases remaining between them. The DNA of the CDR3 is TGTGCCAGCAGCCAAGATGCAGGGTACGAGCAGTACTTC. Its protein product is CASSQDAGYEQYF.

The CDR3 region has the DNA TGTGCCAGCAGGTCGCCGGGACTAGGCTCCTACGAGCAGTACTTC. It encodes CASRSPGLGSYEQYF. This chain joins TRBV28 and TRBJ2-7; 8 bases are shared with TRBD2. V lost 6 bases and J lost 0; bases outside the gene matches: 7. CDR1 is MDHEN, CDR2 SYDVKM, per germline. The CDR3 length is 15 residues.

This rearrangement joins TRBV7-2 to TRBJ1-3; D call uncertain. Germline lookup yields CDR1 SGHTA and CDR2 FQGNSA. The CDR3 loop spans 15 amino acids. Trimming removed 5 bases from V and 1 base from J, with 12 bases in between. The CDR3 here is CASSLTSGSGNTIYF. In DNA, the CDR3 is TGTGCCAGCAGCCTTACTTCCGGGTCTGGAAACACCATATATTTT. The full variable domain, its missing parts supplied by reference TRBV7-2 and TRBJ1-3, is GAGVSQSPSNKVTEKGKDVELRCDPISGHTALYWYRQSLGQGLEFLIYFQGNSAPDKSGLPSDRFSAERTGGSVSTLTIQRTQQEDSAVYLCASSLTSGSGNTIYFGEGSWLTVV.

The chain employs TRBV5-6 and TRBJ2-3, with D unclear. The germline V gene has CDR1 SGHDT and CDR2 YYEEEE. Trimming took off 4 bases at V and 3 bases at J, with 9 bases between the two ends. The CDR3 loop spans 13 amino acids. In DNA form, the CDR3 reads TGTGCCAGCAGCCCCCGCCGGACAGATACGCAGTATTTT. Its protein is CASSPRRTDTQYF.

The genes are TRBV29-1 and TRBJ1-2; TRBD1 aligns across 7 bases. Germline V gives CDR1 SQVTM, CDR2 ANQGSEA. After removal of 6 bases from V and 3 bases from J, the junction contained 7 bases not matched to a gene. CDR3 length: 13 residues. CDR3 DNA: TGCAGCGTCATGACAGGGAGACACTATGGCTACACCTTC. Translating it yields CSVMTGRHYGYTF.

The genes are TRBV2 and TRBJ2-1; TRBD2 is a possible D gene (6 bases). Per the germline V gene, CDR1 is SNHLY and CDR2 is FYNNEI. V was cut by 8 bases and J by 7 bases, with 6 bases left in between. This CDR3 has 10 amino acids. The CDR3 DNA follows: TGTGCCAGCGGGAGGAATGAGCAGTTCTTC. This codes for CASGRNEQFF.

As DNA, the CDR3 is TGTGCCAGCAGGGGCAACAGGGCCAGTGGCTACACCTTC. This gives the protein CASRGNRASGYTF. The J gene is TRBJ1-2, the V gene TRBV28; tentatively, D is TRBD1 (6 bases). There are 13 residues in the CDR3. Germline CDR1 and CDR2: MDHEN and SYDVKM. The V end lost 6 bases, the J end lost 7 bases, and 15 bases lay between the germline ends.

The chain has TRBV28 and TRBJ2-7, with D possibly matching TRBD2 (6 bases). Trimming shortened V by 3 bases and J by 5 bases, and 14 bases separated the two germline ends. CDR1 MDHEN and CDR2 SYDVKM come from the germline V gene. The CDR3 has 14 amino acids. The DNA for the CDR3 is TGTGCCAGCAGTTTGTGGGGGGTTGAAAACGAGCAGTACTTC. This gives the protein CASSLWGVENEQYF.

This rearrangement joins TRBV6-1 to TRBJ2-1; TRBD2 matches 13 bases. The V and J ends lost 7 bases and 5 bases, in that order; junction bases with no gene match: 5. Germline V lookup: CDR1 MNHNS, CDR2 SASEGT. This CDR3 comprises 15 residues. CDR3 loop: CASISGTSGNNEQFF. CDR3 bases: TGTGCCAGCATATCCGGGACTAGCGGGAACAATGAGCAGTTCTTC.

The chain combines TRBV2 with TRBJ1-6; possible D gene TRBD1, 6 bases. This CDR3 has 15 residues. V gave up 7 bases and J gave up 2 bases, with 12 bases separating them. The germline V gene encodes CDR1 SNHLY and CDR2 FYNNEI. The CDR3 spells CASKADSTYNSPLHF. For the CDR3, the DNA is TGTGCCAGCAAAGCGGACAGTACCTATAATTCACCCCTCCACTTT. The full variable domain, in which reference TRBV2 and TRBJ1-6 provide the parts outside the CDR3, is EPEVTQTPSHQVTQMGQEVILRCVPISNHLYFYWYRQILGQKVEFLVSFYNNEISEKSEIFDDQFSVERPDGSNFTLKIRSTKLEDSAMYFCASKADSTYNSPLHFGNGTRLTVT.

This chain uses TRBV2 with TRBJ1-1, with D hard to call. Germline-derived CDR1 and CDR2 are SNHLY and FYNNEI. The V end was cut by 3 bases, the J end by 11 bases, with 10 bases between. CDR3 size: 11 residues. CDR3 residues: CASSDGEEAFF. CDR3 DNA sequence: TGTGCCAGCAGTGATGGGGAGGAGGCTTTCTTT.

CDR3 loop: CASSYSNHPQGEQYF. CDR3 sequence (DNA): TGTGCCAGCAGTTACTCGAACCACCCTCAGGGCGAGCAGTACTTC. The chain recombines TRBV6-5 with TRBJ2-7, with D perhaps TRBD1 (5 bases). Germline V gene sequence: CDR1 MNHEY, CDR2 SVGAGI. This CDR3 has 15 amino acids. V was pared by 0 bases and J by 6 bases, with 15 bases between.